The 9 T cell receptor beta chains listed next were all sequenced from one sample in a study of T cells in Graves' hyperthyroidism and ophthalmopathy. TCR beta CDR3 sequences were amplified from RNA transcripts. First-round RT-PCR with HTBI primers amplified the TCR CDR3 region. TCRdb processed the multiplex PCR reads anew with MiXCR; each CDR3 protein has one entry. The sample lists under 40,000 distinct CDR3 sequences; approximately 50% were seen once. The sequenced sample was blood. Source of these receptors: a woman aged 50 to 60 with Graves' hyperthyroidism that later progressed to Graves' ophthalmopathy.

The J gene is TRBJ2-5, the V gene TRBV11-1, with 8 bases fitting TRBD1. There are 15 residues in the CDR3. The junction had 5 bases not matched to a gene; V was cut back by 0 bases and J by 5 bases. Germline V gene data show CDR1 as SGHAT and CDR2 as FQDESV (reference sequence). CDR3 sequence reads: CASSLAGTGGETQYF. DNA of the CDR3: TGTGCCAGCAGCTTAGCTGGGACAGGCGGGGAGACCCAGTACTTC.

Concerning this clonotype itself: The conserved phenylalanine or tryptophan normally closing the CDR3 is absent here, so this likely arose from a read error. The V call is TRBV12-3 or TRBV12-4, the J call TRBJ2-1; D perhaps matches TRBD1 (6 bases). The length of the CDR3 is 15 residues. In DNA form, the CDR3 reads TGTGCCGGCAGTTTACAGGGCCCCTCCTACAATGAGCAGTTCCTC. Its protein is CAGSLQGPSYNEQFL.

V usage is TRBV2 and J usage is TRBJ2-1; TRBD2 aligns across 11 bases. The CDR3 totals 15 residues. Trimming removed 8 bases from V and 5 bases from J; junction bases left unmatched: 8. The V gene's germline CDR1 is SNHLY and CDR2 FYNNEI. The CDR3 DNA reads TGTGCCAGCTGTACTAGCGGGAGAACTAACAATGAGCAGTTCTTC. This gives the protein CASCTSGRTNNEQFF. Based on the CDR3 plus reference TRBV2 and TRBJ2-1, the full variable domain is EPEVTQTPSHQVTQMGQEVILRCVPISNHLYFYWYRQILGQKVEFLVSFYNNEISEKSEIFDDQFSVERPDGSNFTLKIRSTKLEDSAMYFCASCTSGRTNNEQFFGPGTRLTVL.

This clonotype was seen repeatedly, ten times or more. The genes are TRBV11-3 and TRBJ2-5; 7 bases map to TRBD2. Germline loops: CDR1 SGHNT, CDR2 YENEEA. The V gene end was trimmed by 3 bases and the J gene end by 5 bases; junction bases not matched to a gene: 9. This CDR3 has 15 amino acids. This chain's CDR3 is CASSFPSGVQETQYF. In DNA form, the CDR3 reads TGTGCCAGCAGCTTTCCTAGCGGAGTCCAGGAGACCCAGTACTTC.

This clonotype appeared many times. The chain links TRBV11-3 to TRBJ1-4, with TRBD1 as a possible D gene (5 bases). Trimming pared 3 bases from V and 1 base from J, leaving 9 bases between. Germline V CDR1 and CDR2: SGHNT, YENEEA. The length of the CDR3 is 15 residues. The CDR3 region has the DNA TGTGCCAGCAGCTTGGGTCAGGGAACTAATGAAAAACTGTTTTTT. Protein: CASSLGQGTNEKLFF.

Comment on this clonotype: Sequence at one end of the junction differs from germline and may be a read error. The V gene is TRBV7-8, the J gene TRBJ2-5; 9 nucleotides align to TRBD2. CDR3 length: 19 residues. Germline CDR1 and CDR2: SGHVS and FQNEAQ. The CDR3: CASRPMDLGTSSMKETQYF. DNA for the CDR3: TGTGCCAGCAGACCCATGGATTTGGGGACTAGCAGCATGAAAGAGACCCAATACTTC.

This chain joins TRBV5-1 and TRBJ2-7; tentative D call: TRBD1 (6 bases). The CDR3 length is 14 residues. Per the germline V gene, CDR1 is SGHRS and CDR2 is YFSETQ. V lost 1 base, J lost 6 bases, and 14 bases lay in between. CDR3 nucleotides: TGCGCCAGCAGCTTGAGGCCAGGGGATCGCGAGCAGTACTTC. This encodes CASSLRPGDREQYF.

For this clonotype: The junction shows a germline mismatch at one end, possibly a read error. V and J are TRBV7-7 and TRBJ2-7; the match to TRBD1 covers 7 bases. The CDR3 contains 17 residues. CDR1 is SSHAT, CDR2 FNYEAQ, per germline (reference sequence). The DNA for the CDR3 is TGTGCTAGCAGCCTAAGGGGGACAGCTTGGAACCCACGCGAGCAGTACTTC. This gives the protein CASSLRGTAWNPREQYF.

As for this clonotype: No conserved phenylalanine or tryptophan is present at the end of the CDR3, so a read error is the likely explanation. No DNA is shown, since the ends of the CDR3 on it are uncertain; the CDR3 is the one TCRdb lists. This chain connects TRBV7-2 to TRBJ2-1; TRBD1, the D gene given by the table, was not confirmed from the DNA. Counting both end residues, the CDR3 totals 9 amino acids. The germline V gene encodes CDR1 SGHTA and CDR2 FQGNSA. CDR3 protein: CASSLVGVV.